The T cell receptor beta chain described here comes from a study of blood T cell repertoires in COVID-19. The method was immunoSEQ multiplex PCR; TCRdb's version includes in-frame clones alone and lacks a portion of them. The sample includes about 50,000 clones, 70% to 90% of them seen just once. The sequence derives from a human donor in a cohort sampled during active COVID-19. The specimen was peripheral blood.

This chain's CDR3 is CASTPGTGPYEQYF. The CDR3, as DNA: TGTGCCTCCACCCCCGGGACAGGGCCCTACGAGCAGTACTTC. The chain couples TRBV6-5 to TRBJ2-7; 9 positions agree with TRBD1. The CDR3 is 14 residues long. From germline, CDR1 is MNHEY and CDR2 SVGAGI. V trimming: 11 bases; J trimming: 2 bases; junction bases outside the gene matches: 10.